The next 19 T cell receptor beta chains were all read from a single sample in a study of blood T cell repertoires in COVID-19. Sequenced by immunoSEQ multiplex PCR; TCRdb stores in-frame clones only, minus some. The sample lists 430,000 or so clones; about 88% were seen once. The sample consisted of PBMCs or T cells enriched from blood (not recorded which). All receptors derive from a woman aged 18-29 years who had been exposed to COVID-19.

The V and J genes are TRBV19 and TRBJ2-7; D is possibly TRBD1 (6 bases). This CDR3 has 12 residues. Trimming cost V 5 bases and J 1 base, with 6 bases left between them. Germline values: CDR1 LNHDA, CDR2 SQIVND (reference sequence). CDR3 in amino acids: CASSGTSYEQYF. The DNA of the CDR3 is TGTGCCAGTAGTGGGACATCCTACGAGCAGTACTTC. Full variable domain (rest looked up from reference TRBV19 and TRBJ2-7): DGGITQSPKYLFRKEGQNVTLSCEQNLNHDAMYWYRQDPGQGLRLIYYSQIVNDFQKGDIAEGYSVSREKKESFPLTVTSAQKNPTAFYLCASSGTSYEQYFGPGTRLTVT.

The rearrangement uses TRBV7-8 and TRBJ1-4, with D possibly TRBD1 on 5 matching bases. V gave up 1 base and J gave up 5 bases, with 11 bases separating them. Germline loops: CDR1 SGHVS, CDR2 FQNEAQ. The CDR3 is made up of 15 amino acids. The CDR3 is CASSLVRVKNEKLFF. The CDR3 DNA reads TGTGCCAGCAGCTTAGTCAGGGTGAAGAATGAAAAACTGTTTTTT.

As DNA, the CDR3 is TGCAGCGTTGAACGGGAGAACACCGGGGAGCTGTTTTTT. It encodes CSVERENTGELFF. The chain has TRBV29-1 and TRBJ2-2; TRBD2 is a possible D gene (5 bases). This CDR3 spans 13 amino acids. Germline-derived CDR1 and CDR2 are SQVTM and ANQGSEA. Trimming removed 2 bases from V and 1 base from J, with 5 bases in between.

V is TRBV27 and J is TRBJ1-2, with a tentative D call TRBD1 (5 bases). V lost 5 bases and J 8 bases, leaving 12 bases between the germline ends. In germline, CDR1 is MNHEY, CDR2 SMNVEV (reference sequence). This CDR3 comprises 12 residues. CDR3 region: CASSPHRGGYTF. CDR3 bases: TGTGCCAGCAGTCCCCACCGGGGGGGCTACACCTTC.

The CDR3: CASSLPPGWRGSSGNTIYF. The CDR3 DNA sequence: TGTGCCAGCAGTTTACCACCGGGGTGGAGGGGAAGCTCTGGAAACACCATATATTTT. The rearrangement joins TRBV28 to TRBJ1-3; tentatively, D is TRBD1 (5 bases). The germline CDR1 and CDR2 sequences are MDHEN and SYDVKM. Between the trimmed V and J ends, which lost 2 bases and 0 bases, there was a span of 20 bases. This CDR3 region has 19 residues. Combining the CDR3 with reference TRBV28 and TRBJ1-3 gives the whole variable domain DVKVTQSSRYLVKRTGEKVFLECVQDMDHENMFWYRQDPGLGLRLIYFSYDVKMKEKGDIPEGYSVSREKKERFSLILESASTNQTSMYLCASSLPPGWRGSSGNTIYFGEGSWLTVV.

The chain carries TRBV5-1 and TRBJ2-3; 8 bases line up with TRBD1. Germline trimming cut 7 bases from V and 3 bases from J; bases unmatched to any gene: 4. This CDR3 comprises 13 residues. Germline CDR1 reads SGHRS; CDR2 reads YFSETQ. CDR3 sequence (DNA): TGCGCCAGCGGGACAGGATTAACAGATACGCAGTATTTT. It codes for CASGTGLTDTQYF.

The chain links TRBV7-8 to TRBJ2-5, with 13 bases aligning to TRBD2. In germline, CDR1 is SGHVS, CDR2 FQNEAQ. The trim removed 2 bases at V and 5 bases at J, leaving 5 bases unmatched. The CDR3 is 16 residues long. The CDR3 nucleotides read TGTGCCAGCAGCTTATCTGGACTAGCGGGGGCTGAGACCCAGTACTTC. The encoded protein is CASSLSGLAGAETQYF.

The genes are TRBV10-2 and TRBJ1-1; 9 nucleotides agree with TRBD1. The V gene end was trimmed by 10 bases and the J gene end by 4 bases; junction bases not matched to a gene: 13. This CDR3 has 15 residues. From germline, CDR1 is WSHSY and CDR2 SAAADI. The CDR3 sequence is CATENAGTGFTEAFF. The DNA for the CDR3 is TGCGCCACCGAAAACGCAGGGACAGGGTTCACTGAAGCTTTCTTT.

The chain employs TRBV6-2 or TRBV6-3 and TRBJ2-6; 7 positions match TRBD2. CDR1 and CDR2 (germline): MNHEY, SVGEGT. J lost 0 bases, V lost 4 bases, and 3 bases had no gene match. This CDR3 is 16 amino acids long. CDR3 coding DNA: TGTGCCAGCAGTTGGGGGGGGAACTCTGGGGCCAACGTCCTGACTTTC. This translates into CASSWGGNSGANVLTF.

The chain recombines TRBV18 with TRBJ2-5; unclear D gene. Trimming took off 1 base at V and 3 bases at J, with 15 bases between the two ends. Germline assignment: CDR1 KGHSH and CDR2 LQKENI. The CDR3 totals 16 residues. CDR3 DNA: TGTGCCAGCTCACCACTGCCCTCGGGTAGTGAAGAGACCCAGTACTTC. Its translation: CASSPLPSGSEETQYF.

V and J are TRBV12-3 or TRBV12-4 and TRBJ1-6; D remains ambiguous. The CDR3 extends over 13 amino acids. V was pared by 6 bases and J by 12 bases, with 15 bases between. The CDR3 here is CASSGNPVRPLHF. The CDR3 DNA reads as TGTGCCAGCAGCGGGAACCCTGTCAGACCCCTCCACTTT.

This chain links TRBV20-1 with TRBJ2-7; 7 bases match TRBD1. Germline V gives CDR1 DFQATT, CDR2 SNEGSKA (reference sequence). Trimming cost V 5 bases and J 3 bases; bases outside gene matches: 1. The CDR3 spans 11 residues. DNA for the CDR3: TGCAGTGCTCACAGGGGCTACGAGCAGTACTTC. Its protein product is CSAHRGYEQYF.

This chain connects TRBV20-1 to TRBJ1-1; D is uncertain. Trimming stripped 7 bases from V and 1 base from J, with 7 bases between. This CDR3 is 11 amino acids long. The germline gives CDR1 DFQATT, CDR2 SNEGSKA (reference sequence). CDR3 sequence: CSGNTNTEAFF. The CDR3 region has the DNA TGCAGTGGAAACACGAACACTGAAGCTTTCTTT.

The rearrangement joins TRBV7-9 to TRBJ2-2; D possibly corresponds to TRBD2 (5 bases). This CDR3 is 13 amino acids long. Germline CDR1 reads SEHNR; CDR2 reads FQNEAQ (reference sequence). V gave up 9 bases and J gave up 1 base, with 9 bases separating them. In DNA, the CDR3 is TGTGCCAGGGAGGCAGGGAACACCGGGGAGCTGTTTTTT. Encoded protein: CAREAGNTGELFF.

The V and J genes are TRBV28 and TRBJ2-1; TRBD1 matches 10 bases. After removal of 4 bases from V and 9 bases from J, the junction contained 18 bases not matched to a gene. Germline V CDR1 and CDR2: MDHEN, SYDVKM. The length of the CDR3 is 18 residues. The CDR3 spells CASSSLDRGAPRSLEQFF. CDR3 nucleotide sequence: TGTGCCAGCAGTTCCCTGGACAGGGGGGCCCCCCGATCCCTTGAGCAGTTCTTC.

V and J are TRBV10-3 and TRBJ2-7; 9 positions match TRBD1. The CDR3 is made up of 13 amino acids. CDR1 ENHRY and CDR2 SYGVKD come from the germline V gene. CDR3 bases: TGTGCCATCAGTGAGTCACGGACAGGGGACTTTAAAGTC. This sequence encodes CAISESRTGDFKV.

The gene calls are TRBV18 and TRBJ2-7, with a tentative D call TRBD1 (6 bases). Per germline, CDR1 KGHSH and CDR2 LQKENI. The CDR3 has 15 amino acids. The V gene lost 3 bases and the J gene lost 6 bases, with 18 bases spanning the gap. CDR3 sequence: CASSPSGVGLGEQYF. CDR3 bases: TGTGCCAGCTCACCTTCAGGGGTGGGTCTTGGCGAGCAGTACTTC.

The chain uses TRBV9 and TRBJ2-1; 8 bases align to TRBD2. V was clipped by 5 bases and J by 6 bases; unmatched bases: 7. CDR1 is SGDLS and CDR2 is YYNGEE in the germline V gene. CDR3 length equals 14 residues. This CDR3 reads CASRSGGPGNEQFF. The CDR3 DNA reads TGTGCCAGCAGGTCGGGAGGGCCGGGCAATGAGCAGTTCTTC.

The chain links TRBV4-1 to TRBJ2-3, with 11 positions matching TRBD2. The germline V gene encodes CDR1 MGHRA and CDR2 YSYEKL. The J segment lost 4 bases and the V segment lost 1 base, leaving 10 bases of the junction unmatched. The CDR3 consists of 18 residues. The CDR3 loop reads CASSQAGLADLLADTQYF. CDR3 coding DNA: TGCGCCAGCAGCCAAGCGGGACTAGCGGACCTCTTGGCAGATACGCAGTATTTT.